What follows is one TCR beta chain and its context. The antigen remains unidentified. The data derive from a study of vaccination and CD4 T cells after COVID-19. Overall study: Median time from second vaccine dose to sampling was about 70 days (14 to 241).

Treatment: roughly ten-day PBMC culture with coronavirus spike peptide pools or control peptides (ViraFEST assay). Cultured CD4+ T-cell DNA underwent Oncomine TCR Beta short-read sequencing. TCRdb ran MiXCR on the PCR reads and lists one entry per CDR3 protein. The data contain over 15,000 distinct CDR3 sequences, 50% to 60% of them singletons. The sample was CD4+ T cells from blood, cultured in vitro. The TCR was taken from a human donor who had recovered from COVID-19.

The CDR3 reads CASSQGASDFDEQYF. CDR3 coding DNA: TGTGCCAGCAGCCAAGGGGCAAGCGACTTTGACGAGCAGTACTTC. The J gene is TRBJ2-7, the V gene TRBV4-2, with D hard to call. V lost 1 base and J lost 5, with 15 bases in between. The CDR3 has 15 amino acids. CDR1 and CDR2 (germline): LGHNA, YNFKEQ.